This passage covers 21 T cell receptor beta chains from one sample sequenced in a study of blood T cells in healthy people across ages. Through a sample-barcoded 5' primer and a J-beta primer mix, a second PCR was run for roughly 6 to 12 cycles. TCRdb re-analysed the 5' RACE reads in MiXCR, keeping a single row per CDR3 protein. The sample consists of over 1,200,000 distinct CDR3 sequences, roughly 59% of them appearing once. Sequencing was carried out using blood. The receptors stem from a man younger than 35 in good health.

Concerning this clonotype itself: The junction and the germline gene differ at one end; a read error may be behind it. The genes are TRBV20-1 and TRBJ2-1; no definite D call. The CDR3 covers 14 residues. Germline CDR1 and CDR2: DFQATT and SNEGSKA (reference sequence). The chain's CDR3 is CSARDKGAYNEQFF. CDR3 in DNA: TGTAGTGCTAGAGATAAAGGAGCCTACAATGAGCAGTTCTTC.

This clonotype was seen a handful of times. The V gene is TRBV20-1, the J gene TRBJ2-1, with TRBD2 matching over 8 bases. With V trimmed by 6 bases and J by 8 bases, 9 bases remained unmatched. The CDR3 covers 13 residues. CDR1 and CDR2 from the germline V gene are DFQATT and SNEGSKA (reference sequence). The CDR3 region is CSAPRTSWDEQFF. The CDR3 DNA reads as TGCAGTGCCCCAAGGACTAGCTGGGATGAGCAGTTCTTC.

This clonotype was detected only a few times. The V gene is TRBV6-5, the J gene TRBJ2-1; tentatively, D is TRBD2 (5 bases). CDR1 is MNHEY and CDR2 is SVGAGI in the germline V gene. The CDR3 is made up of 15 amino acids. Trimming removed 5 bases from V and 3 bases from J, with 14 bases in between. The CDR3 loop reads CASSPAAGIYNEQFF. The DNA of the CDR3 is TGTGCCAGCAGTCCGGCGGCGGGCATCTACAATGAGCAGTTCTTC.

The sample holds a few counts of this clonotype. The rearrangement uses TRBV20-1 and TRBJ2-5, with TRBD1 as a possible D gene (6 bases). The length of the CDR3 is 15 residues. Trimming removed 4 bases at V and 4 bases at J, with 19 bases between. The germline gives CDR1 DFQATT, CDR2 SNEGSKA (reference sequence). The CDR3 is CSANSLDRNRETQYF. CDR3 nucleotides: TGCAGTGCTAACTCCCTCGACAGGAACCGAGAGACCCAGTACTTC.

The chain links TRBV20-1 to TRBJ2-1, with D possibly TRBD1 on 5 matching bases. The CDR3 has 12 residues. Trimming shortened V by 3 bases and J by 6 bases, and 9 bases separated the two germline ends. Germline V gives CDR1 DFQATT, CDR2 SNEGSKA (reference sequence). Here the CDR3 reads CSARPGSNEQFF. CDR3 nucleotide sequence: TGCAGTGCTAGGCCAGGGTCCAATGAGCAGTTCTTC.

The J gene is TRBJ1-2, the V gene TRBV9, with 8 bases matching TRBD1. V was clipped by 0 bases and J by 4 bases; unmatched bases: 5. Germline CDR1 and CDR2: SGDLS and YYNGEE. The CDR3 has 15 residues. This chain's CDR3 is CASSVAPTGVYGYTF. The CDR3 DNA sequence: TGTGCCAGCAGCGTAGCCCCGACAGGGGTCTATGGCTACACCTTC.

The chain is built from TRBV7-9 and TRBJ2-1; 8 nucleotides align to TRBD2. V shed 1 base, J shed 6 bases, and the junction held 5 bases outside the gene matches. The CDR3 is made up of 15 amino acids. CDR1 is SEHNR, CDR2 FQNEAQ, per germline (reference sequence). CDR3 nucleotides: TGTGCCAGCAGCTTAGTTGGTAGCGGGATCAATGAGCAGTTCTTC. This gives the protein CASSLVGSGINEQFF.

The chain is built from TRBV12-5 and TRBJ2-7; TRBD2 is a possible D gene (6 bases). Germline-derived CDR1 and CDR2 are LGHNT and FRNRAP. This CDR3 spans 15 amino acids. V was pared by 2 bases and J by 0 bases, with 11 bases between. In nucleotides, the CDR3 is TGTGCTAGTGGTTTGCCGGGAGCGATCTCCTACGAGCAGTACTTC. This sequence encodes CASGLPGAISYEQYF.

J is TRBJ2-7 and V is TRBV4-2, with 7 positions matching TRBD2. The germline V gene encodes CDR1 LGHNA and CDR2 YNFKEQ. J lost 7 bases, V lost 0 bases, and 15 bases had no gene match. CDR3 size: 17 residues. The CDR3 nucleotides read TGTGCCAGCAGCCAAGAGAGCGGGATGGAGTTTTACAATGAGCAGTACTTC. This codes for CASSQESGMEFYNEQYF.

As for this clonotype: One junction end disagrees with the germline gene, perhaps due to a read error. V is TRBV20-1 and J is TRBJ1-1; D unclear. The CDR3 covers 10 residues. The germline gives CDR1 DFQATT, CDR2 SNEGSKA (reference sequence). The DNA of the CDR3 is TGCAGTGCCAGAGGGTCGCGAGCTTTCTTT. Its translation is CSARGSRAFF.

V and J are TRBV2 and TRBJ2-1; TRBD2 matches 9 bases. The DNA matches TRBJ2-7 better at its end, which makes the J call doubtful. CDR3 length: 16 amino acids. Per the germline V gene, CDR1 is SNHLY and CDR2 is FYNNEI. The CDR3 sequence: CASILPQAGGNNEQYF. The DNA of the CDR3 is TGTGCCAGCATCCTCCCGCAGGCGGGGGGGAACAATGAGCAGTACTTC.

The chain employs TRBV6-5 and TRBJ2-7; the D gene is possibly TRBD1 (6 bases). The CDR3 sequence is 13 residues long. Trimming removed 8 bases from V and 3 bases from J, with 14 bases in between. Germline V gene data show CDR1 as MNHEY and CDR2 as SVGAGI. The CDR3 spells CASGQGPSYEQYF. The CDR3, as DNA: TGTGCCAGCGGTCAGGGGCCTAGCTACGAGCAGTACTTC.

This clonotype has only a few counts. V usage is TRBV4-2 and J usage is TRBJ2-5, with D maybe TRBD2 (6 bases). V was shortened by 3 bases and J by 5 bases, with 13 bases between the two germline ends. Germline V lookup: CDR1 LGHNA, CDR2 YNFKEQ. The CDR3 is made up of 14 amino acids. CDR3 sequence (DNA): TGTGCCAGCAGCCAGCCCGGGAGCACGGAGACCCAGTACTTC. Translated, it gives CASSQPGSTETQYF.

This clonotype has a handful of counts. The rearrangement uses TRBV12-3 or TRBV12-4 and TRBJ1-1; tentatively, D is TRBD1 (6 bases). V gave up 6 bases and J gave up 5 bases, with 10 bases separating them. The CDR3 covers 12 residues. This CDR3 reads CASSTGTTEAFF. The CDR3 nucleotides are TGTGCCAGCAGCACAGGGACGACTGAAGCTTTCTTT.

This rearrangement joins TRBV7-2 to TRBJ2-3, with 12 positions matching TRBD2. The ends lost 2 bases at V and 2 bases at J; junction bases unmatched: 2. Germline CDR1 is SGHTA and CDR2 is FQGNSA. This CDR3 region has 16 residues. In nucleotides, the CDR3 is TGTGCCAGCAGCTTACTAGCGGGGGGGAACACAGATACGCAGTATTTT. It codes for CASSLLAGGNTDTQYF. The whole variable domain, filled in from reference TRBV7-2 and TRBJ2-3, reads GAGVSQSPSNKVTEKGKDVELRCDPISGHTALYWYRQSLGQGLEFLIYFQGNSAPDKSGLPSDRFSAERTGGSVSTLTIQRTQQEDSAVYLCASSLLAGGNTDTQYFGPGTRLTVL.

The chain links TRBV4-3 to TRBJ2-3; 9 bases fit TRBD2. There are 14 residues in the CDR3. CDR1 and CDR2 from the germline V gene are LGHNA and YSLEER. Unmatched junction bases numbered 7, after V lost 3 bases and J lost 9 bases. CDR3 region: CASSQIAGAATQYF. As DNA, the CDR3 is TGCGCCAGCAGCCAGATAGCGGGGGCGGCGACGCAGTATTTT.

The J gene is TRBJ2-1, the V gene TRBV6-2 or TRBV6-3, with a weak D call TRBD1 (6 bases). The CDR3 consists of 14 residues. The ends were cut back, 5 bases at V and 7 bases at J, with 15 bases in the middle. Per germline, CDR1 MNHEY and CDR2 SVGEGT. The CDR3, as DNA: TGTGCCAGCAGTAGTGCACCCAGGGGTAATGAGCAGTTCTTC. Protein sequence: CASSSAPRGNEQFF.

This rearrangement joins TRBV20-1 to TRBJ2-7; D possibly corresponds to TRBD2 (5 bases). This CDR3 spans 13 amino acids. Trimming removed 2 bases from V and 6 bases from J, with 14 bases in between. The germline V gene encodes CDR1 DFQATT and CDR2 SNEGSKA (reference sequence). CDR3 amino acids: CSARSRGSGEQYF. Here the CDR3 DNA reads TGCAGTGCTAGATCCCGAGGGTCGGGCGAGCAGTACTTC.

The J gene is TRBJ2-7, the V gene TRBV2; 7 nucleotides match TRBD1. Germline CDR1 reads SNHLY; CDR2 reads FYNNEI. Germline trimming cut 6 bases from V and 3 bases from J; bases unmatched to any gene: 11. This CDR3 region has 15 residues. CDR3 sequence (DNA): TGTGCCAGCAGCCCCAACCGACAGGGCTACTACGAGCAGTACTTC. Protein sequence: CASSPNRQGYYEQYF.

In this sample, this clonotype turned up a few times. The chain couples TRBV20-1 to TRBJ2-4, with D unresolved. This CDR3 has 15 amino acids. Germline V CDR1 and CDR2: DFQATT, SNEGSKA (reference sequence). Trimming took 0 bases from V and 5 from J, leaving 14 bases between them. The CDR3: CSARDPSRPENIQYF. CDR3 coding DNA: TGCAGTGCTAGAGACCCTTCGCGTCCCGAAAACATTCAGTACTTC.

The rearrangement uses TRBV28 and TRBJ1-1, with D possibly matching TRBD1 (6 bases). With 4 bases removed from V and 6 bases from J, the gap between germline ends came to 15 bases. The CDR3 contains 14 residues. Germline CDR1 reads MDHEN; CDR2 reads SYDVKM. CDR3 sequence (DNA): TGTGCCAGCAGTTCCGGGGGGCTCGGCCCTGAAGCTTTCTTT. Its protein is CASSSGGLGPEAFF.